Listed below are T cell receptor beta chains from one sample, sequenced in a study of blood T cell repertoires in COVID-19. Here immunoSEQ multiplex PCR was the method, and the copy in TCRdb shows in-frame clones only, minus some. The profile shows tens of thousands of clones, nearly 80% of them singletons. The sequenced sample was peripheral blood. The origin of the receptors is an older woman with acute or convalescent COVID-19. The CDR3 runs from the conserved cysteine through the conserved F or W. The D gene is left open where the match is weak. Clone sizes are given selectively: once, few, many, or a class where the clone is expanded.

J	D	size	V	CDR3	DNA
TRBJ2-1	.	.	TRBV3-1/TRBV3-2	CASSLSHNEQFF	TGTGCCAGCAGCCTCTCTCACAATGAGCAGTTCTTC
TRBJ1-2	.	.	TRBV2	CASSEGGHYGYTF	TGTGCCAGCAGTGAAGGGGGGCACTATGGCTACACCTTC
TRBJ1-6	.	.	TRBV12-3/TRBV12-4	CASSVSDNSPLHF	TGTGCCAGCAGTGTGAGTGATAATTCACCCCTCCACTTT
TRBJ2-1	.	.	TRBV6-5	CAAGVSSYNEQFF	TGTGCCGCCGGGGTAAGCTCCTACAATGAGCAGTTCTTC
TRBJ1-6	.	.	TRBV9	CASSYYGGGSPLHF	TGTGCCAGCAGCTATTACGGCGGCGGTTCACCCCTCCACTTT
TRBJ2-2	.	.	TRBV2	CASLRDWDTGELFF	TGTGCCAGCCTACGGGATTGGGACACCGGGGAGCTGTTTTTT
TRBJ1-3	TRBD1	.	TRBV3-1/TRBV3-2	CASSRQGANTIYF	TGTGCCAGCAGCCGACAGGGGGCAAACACCATATATTTT
TRBJ2-1	.	.	TRBV9	CASSVQTTYNEQFF	TGTGCCAGCAGCGTCCAGACTACCTACAATGAGCAGTTCTTC
TRBJ1-3	TRBD1	.	TRBV6-5	CASSYDGWTGGNTIYF	TGTGCCAGCAGTTACGATGGGTGGACAGGAGGAAACACCATATATTTT
TRBJ2-3	.	.	TRBV5-1	CASSLAGVPDTQYF	TGCGCCAGCAGCTTGGCGGGGGTACCAGATACGCAGTATTTT
TRBJ1-3	.	.	TRBV3-1/TRBV3-2	CASSPYRVRNKGNTIYF	TGTGCCAGCAGCCCTTACAGGGTTCGGAATAAGGGAAACACCATATATTTT
TRBJ1-2	TRBD1	.	TRBV9	CASSPPTGGMGYTF	TGTGCCAGCAGCCCTCCGACAGGGGGTATGGGCTACACCTTC
TRBJ2-1	TRBD2	.	TRBV6-5	CASSSGGGLYNEQFF	TGTGCCAGCAGTTCCGGGGGGGGGTTATACAATGAGCAGTTCTTC
TRBJ2-3	TRBD2	.	TRBV7-6	CASSLGTSGAKDTQYF	TGTGCCAGCAGCCTCGGGACTAGCGGGGCCAAAGATACGCAGTATTTT
TRBJ1-2	.	.	TRBV27	CASSLSLGENHYGYTF	TGTGCCAGCAGTTTATCTTTGGGCGAAAATCACTATGGCTACACCTTC
TRBJ1-2	.	.	TRBV7-2	CASSFGSRAGAGYTF	TGTGCCAGCAGCTTTGGTTCCCGGGCGGGGGCTGGCTACACCTTC
TRBJ1-3	.	.	TRBV24-1	CATSDSKGAGNTIYF	TGTGCCACCAGTGATTCTAAGGGGGCTGGAAACACCATATATTTT
TRBJ2-3	.	.	TRBV5-8	CASSLGPPDTQYF	TGTGCCAGCAGCTTGGGGCCCCCAGATACGCAGTATTTT
TRBJ2-6	.	.	TRBV13	CASSLGSRASGANVLTF	TGTGCCAGCAGCTTAGGCAGCAGGGCCTCTGGGGCCAACGTCCTGACTTTC
TRBJ2-5	.	.	TRBV7-2	CASSPHRRRAQYF	TGTGCCAGCAGCCCCCACAGGCGGCGCGCCCAGTACTTC
TRBJ2-7	.	once	TRBV6-5	CASSYPGQSSYEQYF	TGTGCCAGCAGTTACCCAGGACAGAGCTCCTACGAGCAGTACTTC
TRBJ1-6	TRBD1	.	TRBV25-1	CASSDRTGRNSPLHF	TGTGCCAGCAGTGACCGGACAGGGAGAAATTCACCCCTCCACTTT
TRBJ1-4	.	.	TRBV12-3/TRBV12-4	CASSPSNEKLFF	TGTGCCAGCAGCCCGTCTAATGAAAAACTGTTTTTT
TRBJ1-6	.	.	TRBV6-1	CASSEATPRTSSYNSPLHF	TGTGCCAGCAGTGAAGCTACTCCGCGGACAAGCTCCTATAATTCACCCCTCCACTTT
TRBJ2-3	.	.	TRBV7-3	CASGRGRTDTQYF	TGTGCCAGCGGGCGGGGGCGCACAGATACGCAGTATTTT
TRBJ2-7	.	.	TRBV10-3	CAISEWGDSDEQYF	TGTGCCATCAGTGAGTGGGGGGATTCCGACGAGCAGTACTTC
TRBJ1-1	TRBD1	.	TRBV12-3/TRBV12-4	CASSLGQNRGAFF	TGTGCCAGCAGTTTAGGGCAGAACAGGGGTGCTTTCTTT
TRBJ2-2	TRBD2	.	TRBV5-1	CASRSGSGGSYTGELFF	TGCGCCAGCAGGAGTGGAAGCGGGGGCTCGTACACCGGGGAGCTGTTTTTT
TRBJ2-1	TRBD2	few	TRBV9	CASSVDQSGGAYNEQFF	TGTGCCAGCAGCGTAGATCAAAGCGGGGGGGCCTACAATGAGCAGTTCTTC
TRBJ2-2	TRBD1	once	TRBV29-1	CSVGFPAGQGFSAGELFF	TGCAGCGTTGGATTCCCCGCGGGACAGGGTTTTTCGGCCGGGGAGCTGTTTTTT
TRBJ1-2	TRBD1	.	TRBV6-2/TRBV6-3	CASSSDRGDYGYTF	TGTGCCAGCAGTTCCGACAGGGGGGACTATGGCTACACCTTC
TRBJ1-1	.	.	TRBV30	CAWSFLNTEAFF	TGTGCCTGGAGTTTTCTAAACACTGAAGCTTTCTTT
TRBJ2-5	.	.	TRBV4-1	CASSQDDYFETQYF	TGCGCCAGCAGCCAAGACGATTACTTTGAGACCCAGTACTTC
TRBJ2-7	.	few	TRBV5-8	CASSFTGRRNF	TGTGCCAGCAGCTTTACCGGGAGACGTAACTTC
TRBJ1-4	TRBD1	few	TRBV2	CASRGALDRGGEKLFF	TGTGCCAGCAGGGGAGCTCTGGACAGGGGTGGTGAAAAACTGTTTTTT
TRBJ2-1	.	.	TRBV4-2	CASSQGQRGAGDEQFF	TGTGCCAGCAGCCAAGGGCAAAGGGGGGCGGGGGATGAGCAGTTCTTC
TRBJ1-1	.	.	TRBV5-1	CASSSLQGSGEAFF	TGCGCCAGCAGCTCCCTACAGGGTTCCGGTGAAGCTTTCTTT
TRBJ1-4	.	.	TRBV21-1	CASSTQQGARTAEAATNEKLFF	TGTGCCAGCAGCACTCAACAGGGGGCCCGTACTGCTGAGGCTGCAACTAATGAAAAACTGTTTTTT
TRBJ1-2	TRBD1	.	TRBV5-5	CASSLFAGDRSLGNYGYTF	TGTGCCAGCAGCTTGTTCGCGGGGGACAGGTCCTTAGGGAACTATGGCTACACCTTC
TRBJ1-1	.	.	TRBV3-1/TRBV3-2	CASSQRGQKNTEAFF	TGTGCCAGCAGCCAAAGGGGCCAGAAGAACACTGAAGCTTTCTTT
TRBJ2-7	.	.	TRBV18	CASSPPDRYEQYF	TGTGCCAGCTCCCCCCCCGACAGATACGAGCAGTACTTC
TRBJ2-1	.	.	TRBV24-1	CATSQENYNEQFF	TGTGCCACCAGTCAAGAGAATTACAATGAGCAGTTCTTC
TRBJ2-7	.	.	TRBV19	CASSKSGAFRYEQYF	TGTGCCAGTAGTAAATCAGGGGCATTTCGCTACGAGCAGTACTTC
TRBJ1-2	.	.	TRBV2	CASSDSGLSFTDGYTF	TGTGCCAGCAGTGACTCAGGGTTGTCGTTTACAGATGGCTACACCTTC